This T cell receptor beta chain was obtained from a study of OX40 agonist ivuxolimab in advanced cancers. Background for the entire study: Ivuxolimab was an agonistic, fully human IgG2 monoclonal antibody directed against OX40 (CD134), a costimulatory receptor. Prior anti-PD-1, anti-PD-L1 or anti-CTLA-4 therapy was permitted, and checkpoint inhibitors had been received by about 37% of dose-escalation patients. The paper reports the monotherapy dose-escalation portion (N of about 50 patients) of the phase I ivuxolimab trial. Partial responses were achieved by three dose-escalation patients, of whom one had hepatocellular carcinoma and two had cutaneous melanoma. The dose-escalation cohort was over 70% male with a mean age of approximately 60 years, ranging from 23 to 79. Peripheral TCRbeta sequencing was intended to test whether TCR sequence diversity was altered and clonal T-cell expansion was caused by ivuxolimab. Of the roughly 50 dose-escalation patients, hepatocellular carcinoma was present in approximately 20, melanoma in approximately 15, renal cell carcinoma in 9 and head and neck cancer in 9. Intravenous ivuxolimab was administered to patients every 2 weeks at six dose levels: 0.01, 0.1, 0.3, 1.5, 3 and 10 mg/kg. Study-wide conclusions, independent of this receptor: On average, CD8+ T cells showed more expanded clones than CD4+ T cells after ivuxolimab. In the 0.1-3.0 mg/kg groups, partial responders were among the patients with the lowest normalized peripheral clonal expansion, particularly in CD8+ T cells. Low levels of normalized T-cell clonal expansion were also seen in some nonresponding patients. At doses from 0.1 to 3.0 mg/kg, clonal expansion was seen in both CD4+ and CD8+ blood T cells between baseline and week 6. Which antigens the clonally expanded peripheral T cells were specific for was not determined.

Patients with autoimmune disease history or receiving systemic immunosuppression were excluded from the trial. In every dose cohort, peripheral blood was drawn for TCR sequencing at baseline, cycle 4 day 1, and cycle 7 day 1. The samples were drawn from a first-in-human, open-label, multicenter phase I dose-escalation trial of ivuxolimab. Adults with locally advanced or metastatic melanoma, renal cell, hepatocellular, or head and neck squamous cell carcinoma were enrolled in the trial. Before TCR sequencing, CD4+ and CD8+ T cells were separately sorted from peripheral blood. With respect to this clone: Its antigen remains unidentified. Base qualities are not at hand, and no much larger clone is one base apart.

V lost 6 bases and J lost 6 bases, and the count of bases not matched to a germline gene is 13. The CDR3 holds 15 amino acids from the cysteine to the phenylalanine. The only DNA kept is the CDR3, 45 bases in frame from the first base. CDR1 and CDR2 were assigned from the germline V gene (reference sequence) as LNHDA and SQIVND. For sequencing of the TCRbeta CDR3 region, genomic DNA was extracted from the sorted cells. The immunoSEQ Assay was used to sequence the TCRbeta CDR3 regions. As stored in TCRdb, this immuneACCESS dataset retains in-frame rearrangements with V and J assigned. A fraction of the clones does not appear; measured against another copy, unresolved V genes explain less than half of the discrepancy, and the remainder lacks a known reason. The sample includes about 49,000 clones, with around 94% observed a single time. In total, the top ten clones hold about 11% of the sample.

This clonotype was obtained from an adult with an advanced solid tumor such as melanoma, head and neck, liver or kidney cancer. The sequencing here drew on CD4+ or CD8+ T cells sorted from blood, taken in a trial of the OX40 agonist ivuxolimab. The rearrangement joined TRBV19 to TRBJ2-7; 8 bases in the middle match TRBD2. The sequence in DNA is TGTGCCAGTAGCCTGTGGCTAGCGGGTGGTGGCGAGCAGTACTTC. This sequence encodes CASSLWLAGGGEQYF.